This T cell receptor beta chain was sequenced during a study of blood T cell dynamics during melanoma immunotherapy (dated by TCRdb to about 2020). At the level of the whole study: Patients with metastatic melanoma were treated with first-line pembrolizumab or nivolumab plus ipilimumab as standard of care in the United Kingdom. To identify early correlates of response, the study profiled peripheral T cell receptor repertoires in patients with metastatic melanoma before and after one cycle of checkpoint inhibitor therapy. Consecutive patients formed a training cohort, and a further independent group of patients from the same centre was pooled into an external validation set.

CDR1 and CDR2 were assigned from the germline V gene (reference sequence) as SEHNR and FQNEAQ. Relative to germline, V is 1 base shorter and J is 5 bases shorter, with 7 bases between their ends. The CDR3 spans 13 residues, from the cysteine through the phenylalanine. Only CDR3 DNA is held: 39 bases, read in frame from base 1. The sample's time point label is to be understood as: pre-treatment baseline. Blood samples were taken before treatment (T0) and at week 3 (W3), following the first cycle of checkpoint blockade. Except for two patients with rapid clinical progression, response was assessed 12 weeks after the first infusion by RECIST 1.1; disease control meant complete response, partial response or stable disease. Any patient who had received prior systemic cancer treatment, was on concomitant immunosuppressant therapy or had synchronous other active malignancies was excluded. Bulk PBMC and plasma cell-free DNA were both sequenced for TCR beta so that circulating cells and T cell turnover could be tracked. PBMC were isolated from blood with Lymphoprep and SepMate tubes, followed by red cell lysis. DNA from PBMC and sorted T cell subsets was extracted with QIAamp DNA Blood Mini kits.

Concerning this clone: Its recognized antigen is unknown. Base qualities are not provided; no much larger clone lies one nucleotide away.

The study at large found these results: The relatively small sample size was acknowledged as something that could potentially limit how far the results can be generalized. Whether the T cell clones driving repertoire changes were melanoma-specific or reflected general immune activation could not be determined in the study. Patients who later achieved disease control showed a bifurcated PBMC repertoire reorganization at W3, with increased clonality or increased diversity, unlike progressors.

A fixed 350 ng of DNA was loaded for every bulk PBMC sample. TCR beta CDR3 sequences were amplified from genomic DNA with the immunoSEQ TCRb Assay kit following manufacturer instructions. The KAPA Library Quantification Kit for Illumina platforms was used to quantify pooled libraries by qPCR. Pooled libraries were sequenced on an Illumina NextSeq 500, clustered at roughly 0.55-1.2 pM. The study's own analysis went as follows. The TCR data were analyzed using immunoSEQ ANALYZER and the R LymphoSeq package. A rearrangement efficiency score was calculated as productive divided by the sum of productive and non-productive CDR3 sequences. Clonality was measured with the Gini coefficient and diversity with the Renyi index at alpha=1, and both measures were compared pairwise between timepoints within each patient. Clonal relatedness used an edit distance of 3, and repertoire similarity used the Bhattacharyya coefficient, both computed in LymphoSeq. To classify response, a linear discriminant analysis based on week-3 changes in clonality and diversity was built using the R MASS and caret packages. TCRdb holds this immuneACCESS table with in-frame rearrangements only. Some clones are missing; in checked studies, unresolved V genes explain under half, and the rest has no known cause. The V and J calls and clone size are taken from that table; D and trimming were inferred from the DNA. The sample includes 15,000 to 20,000 clones, with approximately 80% observed a single time. Together, the top ten hold approximately 6.9% of the sample.

This clonotype was sampled from a human donor with melanoma. The specimen was blood, collected from a patient treated with checkpoint blockade. The V gene is TRBV7-9 and the J gene is TRBJ2-3, with TRBD1 tentatively as D gene (5 bases match). The CDR3 amino acid sequence is: CASSLGQGDTQYF. In nucleotide form, the sequence is TGTGCCAGCAGCTTAGGGCAGGGAGATACGCAGTATTTT.